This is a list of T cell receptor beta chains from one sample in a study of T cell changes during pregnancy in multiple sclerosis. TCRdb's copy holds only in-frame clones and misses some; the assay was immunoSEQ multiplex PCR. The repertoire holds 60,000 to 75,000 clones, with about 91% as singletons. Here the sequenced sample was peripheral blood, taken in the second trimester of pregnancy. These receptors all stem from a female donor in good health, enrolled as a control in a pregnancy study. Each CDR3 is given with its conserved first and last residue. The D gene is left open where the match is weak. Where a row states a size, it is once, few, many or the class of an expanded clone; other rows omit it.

DNA: TGTGCCAGCAGCTTAATGGGGGCGCGGACCGGGGAGCTGTTTTTT
CDR3: CASSLMGARTGELFF
size: -
V: TRBV7-2
J: TRBJ2-2
D: -

DNA: TGCGCCAGCAAAAAAGACTCGGCGGGAGCCCCAGATACGCAGTATTTT
CDR3: CASKKDSAGAPDTQYF
size: -
V: TRBV5-1
J: TRBJ2-3
D: TRBD2

DNA: TGTGCCAGCAGCTTAGGGACTAGCGGTAACAATGAGCAGTTCTTC
CDR3: CASSLGTSGNNEQFF
size: -
V: TRBV7-2
J: TRBJ2-1
D: TRBD2

DNA: TGTGCCAGCAGTGGGACGGGGGGCAATCAGCCCCAGCATTTT
CDR3: CASSGTGGNQPQHF
size: -
V: TRBV2
J: TRBJ1-5
D: -

DNA: TGTGCCAGCAGGCCGGGTGTGGGTATCGGGGAGCTGTTTTTT
CDR3: CASRPGVGIGELFF
size: -
V: TRBV7-8
J: TRBJ2-2
D: -

DNA: TGCAGCGTTGAAGACGGCACAGATACGCAGTATTTT
CDR3: CSVEDGTDTQYF
size: -
V: TRBV29-1
J: TRBJ2-3
D: -

DNA: TGTGCCAGCAGCCCCCCGGCGCAGGGGGCGGTTTACGAGCAGTACTTC
CDR3: CASSPPAQGAVYEQYF
size: once
V: TRBV7-2
J: TRBJ2-7
D: TRBD1

DNA: TGTGCCAGCCGACTAGCGGGGGCCTACGAGCAGTACTTC
CDR3: CASRLAGAYEQYF
size: -
V: TRBV7-2
J: TRBJ2-7
D: TRBD2

DNA: TGCAGCGCTAGGGGACTAGCGGTAAGTGAGCAGTTCTTC
CDR3: CSARGLAVSEQFF
size: -
V: TRBV29-1
J: TRBJ2-1
D: TRBD2

DNA: TGTGCCGTCACCGGGACAGGGGTAGATACGCAGTATTTT
CDR3: CAVTGTGVDTQYF
size: -
V: TRBV28
J: TRBJ2-3
D: TRBD1

DNA: TGTGCCAGCAGCTCTTTGGACAGGAAGAACACTGAAGCTTTCTTT
CDR3: CASSSLDRKNTEAFF
size: -
V: TRBV7-9
J: TRBJ1-1
D: TRBD1

DNA: TGTGCCATCCGGAAGGGGATCTATGGCTACACCTTC
CDR3: CAIRKGIYGYTF
size: -
V: TRBV10-3
J: TRBJ1-2
D: -

DNA: TGCGCCAGCAGCCAAGAAGGCGGTCAGGGCAGTGGACCTTCCTACGAGCAGTACTTC
CDR3: CASSQEGGQGSGPSYEQYF
size: -
V: TRBV4-3
J: TRBJ2-7
D: -

DNA: TGTGCCAGCCAAAACACTGAAGCTTTCTTT
CDR3: CASQNTEAFF
size: -
V: TRBV7-9
J: TRBJ1-1
D: -

DNA: TGTGCCAGCAGCCAAGGGGGCGCGGCCCTTGCCTTGGCGCAGTTCTTC
CDR3: CASSQGGAALALAQFF
size: -
V: TRBV14
J: TRBJ2-1
D: -

DNA: TGTGCCAGCAAGGGGGGGCGGTTACACGAGCAGTACTTC
CDR3: CASKGGRLHEQYF
size: once
V: TRBV27
J: TRBJ2-7
D: -

DNA: TGTGCCAGCAGTGGGGTCGCAGGCCTCAACTATGGCTACACCTTC
CDR3: CASSGVAGLNYGYTF
size: -
V: TRBV6-4
J: TRBJ1-2
D: -

DNA: TGTGCCAGCGGTTTAGCGGGCCCCTACAATGAGCAGTTCTTC
CDR3: CASGLAGPYNEQFF
size: -
V: TRBV7-9
J: TRBJ2-1
D: TRBD2

DNA: TGTGCCAGCAGCTCCGGACAGGGCAATGAGCAGTTCTTC
CDR3: CASSSGQGNEQFF
size: -
V: TRBV6-4
J: TRBJ2-1
D: TRBD1

DNA: TGTGCCAGCAGTGCCAGGGAGACCCAGTACTTC
CDR3: CASSARETQYF
size: once
V: TRBV2
J: TRBJ2-5
D: -

DNA: TGTGCCAGCAGCCTAGGGCCAGGGGGGAATTCACCCCTCCACTTT
CDR3: CASSLGPGGNSPLHF
size: -
V: TRBV7-3
J: TRBJ1-6
D: TRBD1

DNA: TGTGCCAGCAGTTCTAGCGGCTCCTACAATGAGCAGTTCTTC
CDR3: CASSSSGSYNEQFF
size: -
V: TRBV6-5
J: TRBJ2-1
D: TRBD2

DNA: TGTGCCAGCAGCACACAACTGGGACTAGTGCCCGATAACAATGAGCAGTTCTTC
CDR3: CASSTQLGLVPDNNEQFF
size: -
V: TRBV7-3
J: TRBJ2-1
D: TRBD2

DNA: TGTGCCAGCAGTCCCGGAGGATCCCACGAGCAGTACTTC
CDR3: CASSPGGSHEQYF
size: -
V: TRBV7-2
J: TRBJ2-7
D: -

DNA: TGTGCCATCAGTTCCCTACCCGACAGGGGTAAGAACACTGAAGCTTTCTTT
CDR3: CAISSLPDRGKNTEAFF
size: -
V: TRBV10-3
J: TRBJ1-1
D: TRBD1